This T cell receptor beta chain is drawn from a study of T cell changes during pregnancy in multiple sclerosis. CDR1 is MDHEN, CDR2 SYDVKM, per germline. The CDR3 consists of 15 residues. V trimming: 2 bases; J trimming: 4 bases; junction bases outside the gene matches: 4. TCRdb keeps only in-frame clones here, not all; method: immunoSEQ multiplex PCR. This sample has over 80,000 clones, with about 93% found just once. Sequences were derived from peripheral blood, sampled in the third trimester of pregnancy. This chain uses TRBV28 with TRBJ2-2; TRBD2 matches 7 bases. The clonotype was recovered from a female donor in good health, enrolled as a control in a pregnancy study. CDR3 region: CASSLAGVGTGELFF. CDR3 DNA: TGTGCCAGCAGTTTAGCGGGAGTGGGCACCGGGGAGCTGTTTTTT.